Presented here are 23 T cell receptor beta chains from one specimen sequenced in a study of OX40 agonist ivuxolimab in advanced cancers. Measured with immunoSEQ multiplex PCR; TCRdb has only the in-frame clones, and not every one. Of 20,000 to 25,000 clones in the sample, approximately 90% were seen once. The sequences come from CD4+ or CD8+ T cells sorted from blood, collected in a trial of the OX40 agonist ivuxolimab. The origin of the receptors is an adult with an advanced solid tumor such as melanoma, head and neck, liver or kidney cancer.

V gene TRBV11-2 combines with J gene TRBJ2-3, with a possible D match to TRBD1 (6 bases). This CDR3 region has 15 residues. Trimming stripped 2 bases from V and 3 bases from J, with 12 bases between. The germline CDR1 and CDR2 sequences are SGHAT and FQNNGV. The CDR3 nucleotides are TGTGCCAGCAGCTTACGGGACACTCGAACAGATACGCAGTATTTT. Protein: CASSLRDTRTDTQYF.

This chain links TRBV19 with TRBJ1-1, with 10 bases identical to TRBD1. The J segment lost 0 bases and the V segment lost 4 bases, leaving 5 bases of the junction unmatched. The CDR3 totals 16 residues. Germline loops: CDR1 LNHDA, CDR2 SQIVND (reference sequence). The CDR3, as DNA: TGTGCCAGTAGTAGCCGAGGGACAGGGGTGAACACTGAAGCTTTCTTT. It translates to CASSSRGTGVNTEAFF. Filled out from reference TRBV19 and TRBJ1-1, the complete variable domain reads DGGITQSPKYLFRKEGQNVTLSCEQNLNHDAMYWYRQDPGQGLRLIYYSQIVNDFQKGDIAEGYSVSREKKESFPLTVTSAQKNPTAFYLCASSSRGTGVNTEAFFGQGTRLTVV.

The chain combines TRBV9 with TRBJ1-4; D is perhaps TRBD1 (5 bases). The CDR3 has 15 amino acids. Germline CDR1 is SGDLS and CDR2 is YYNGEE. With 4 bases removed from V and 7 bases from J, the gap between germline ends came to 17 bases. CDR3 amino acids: CASSPGGEFSEKLFF. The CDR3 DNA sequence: TGTGCCAGCAGCCCGGGGGGGGAATTTTCTGAAAAACTGTTTTTT.

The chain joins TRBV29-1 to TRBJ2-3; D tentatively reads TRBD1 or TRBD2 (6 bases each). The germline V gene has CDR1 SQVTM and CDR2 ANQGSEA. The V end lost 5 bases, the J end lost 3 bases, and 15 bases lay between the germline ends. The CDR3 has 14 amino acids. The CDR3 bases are TGCAGCGTTCGTAGGGGGGAAAAAACAGATACGCAGTATTTT. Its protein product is CSVRRGEKTDTQYF.

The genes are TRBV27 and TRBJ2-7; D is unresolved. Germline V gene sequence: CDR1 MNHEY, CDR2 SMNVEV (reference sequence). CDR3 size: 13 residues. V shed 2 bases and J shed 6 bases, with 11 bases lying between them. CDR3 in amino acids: CASSLPYVGEQYF. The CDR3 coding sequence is TGTGCCAGCAGTTTACCCTACGTCGGCGAGCAGTACTTC.

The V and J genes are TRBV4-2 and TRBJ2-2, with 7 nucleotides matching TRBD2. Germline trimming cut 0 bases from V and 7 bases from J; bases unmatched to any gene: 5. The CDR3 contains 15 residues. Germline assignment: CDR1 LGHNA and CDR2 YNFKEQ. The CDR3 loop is CASSQERGRGGELFF. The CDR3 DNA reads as TGTGCCAGCAGCCAAGAACGGGGGAGGGGCGGGGAGCTGTTTTTT.

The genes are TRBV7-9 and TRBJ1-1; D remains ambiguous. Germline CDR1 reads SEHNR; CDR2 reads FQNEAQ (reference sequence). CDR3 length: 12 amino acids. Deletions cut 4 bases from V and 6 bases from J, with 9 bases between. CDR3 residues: CASSYERAEAFF. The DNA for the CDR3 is TGTGCCAGCAGCTACGAGAGAGCTGAAGCTTTCTTT.

CDR3: CASSPSRVEGRGNEQFF. The CDR3 DNA sequence: TGTGCCAGCTCCCCCTCCAGGGTGGAGGGCCGGGGTAATGAGCAGTTCTTC. The J gene is TRBJ2-1, the V gene TRBV18; D perhaps matches TRBD2 (6 bases). CDR1 KGHSH and CDR2 LQKENI come from the germline V gene. This CDR3 comprises 17 residues. V was pared by 6 bases and J by 7 bases, with 25 bases between.

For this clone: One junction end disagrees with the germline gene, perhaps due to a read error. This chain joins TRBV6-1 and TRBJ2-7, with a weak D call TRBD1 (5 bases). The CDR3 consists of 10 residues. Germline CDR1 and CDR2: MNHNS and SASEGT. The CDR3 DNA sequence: TGTGCCAGCAGTGAGGGGCCCAGGTTCTTC. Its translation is CASSEGPRFF.

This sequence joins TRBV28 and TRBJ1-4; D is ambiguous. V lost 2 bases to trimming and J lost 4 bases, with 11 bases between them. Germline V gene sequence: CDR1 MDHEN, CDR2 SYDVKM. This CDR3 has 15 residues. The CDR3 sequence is CASSLTNGYNEKLFF. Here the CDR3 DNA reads TGTGCCAGCAGTTTAACCAACGGCTATAATGAAAAACTGTTTTTT.

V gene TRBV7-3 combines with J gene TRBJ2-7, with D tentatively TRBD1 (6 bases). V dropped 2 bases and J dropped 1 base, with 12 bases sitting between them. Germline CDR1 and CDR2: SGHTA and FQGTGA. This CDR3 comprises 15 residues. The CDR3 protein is CASSLDLGQSYEQYF. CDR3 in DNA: TGTGCCAGCAGCTTAGACCTCGGACAGTCCTACGAGCAGTACTTC.

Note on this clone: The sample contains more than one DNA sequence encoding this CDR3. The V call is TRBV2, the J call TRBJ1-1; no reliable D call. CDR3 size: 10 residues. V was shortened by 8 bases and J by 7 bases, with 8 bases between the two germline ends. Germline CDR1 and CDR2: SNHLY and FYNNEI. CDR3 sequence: CASSLGEAFF. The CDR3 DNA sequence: TGTGCCAGCTCCCTTGGTGAAGCTTTCTTT.

Here the CDR3 reads CASSLDSSVGRTQYF. The CDR3 DNA is TGTGCCAGCAGTTTGGACTCTAGCGTGGGTAGGACCCAGTACTTC. This chain joins TRBV27 and TRBJ2-5; possibly TRBD2 for D (6 bases). The germline V gene has CDR1 MNHEY and CDR2 SMNVEV (reference sequence). This CDR3 is built from 15 residues. Trimming pared 3 bases from V and 7 bases from J, leaving 18 bases between.

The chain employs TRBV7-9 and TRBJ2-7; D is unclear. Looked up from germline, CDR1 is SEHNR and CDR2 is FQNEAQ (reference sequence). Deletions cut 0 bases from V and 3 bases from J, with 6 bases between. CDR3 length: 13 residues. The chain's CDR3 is CASSLAISYEQYF. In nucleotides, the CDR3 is TGTGCCAGCAGCTTAGCAATAAGCTACGAGCAGTACTTC.

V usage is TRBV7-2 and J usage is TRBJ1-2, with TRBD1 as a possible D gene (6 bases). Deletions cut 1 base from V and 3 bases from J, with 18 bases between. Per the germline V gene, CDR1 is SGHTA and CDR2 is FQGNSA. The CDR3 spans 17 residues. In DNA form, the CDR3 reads TGTGCCAGCAGCTTAGAACTTGGGGGCAGGTTGGACTATGGCTACACCTTC. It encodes CASSLELGGRLDYGYTF.

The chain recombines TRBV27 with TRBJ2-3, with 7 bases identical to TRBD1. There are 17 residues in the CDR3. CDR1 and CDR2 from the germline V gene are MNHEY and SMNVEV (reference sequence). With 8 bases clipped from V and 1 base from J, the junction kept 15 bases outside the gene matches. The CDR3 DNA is TGTGCCAGCTTACCCCGCCGAGGGGGCCGTGGCACAGATACGCAGTATTTT. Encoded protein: CASLPRRGGRGTDTQYF.

The CDR3 loop is CASRDRRDNEKLFF. Written as DNA, the CDR3 is TGTGCCAGCAGGGACCGGCGGGATAATGAAAAACTGTTTTTT. This chain uses TRBV4-2 with TRBJ1-4; D is unresolved. The germline gives CDR1 LGHNA, CDR2 YNFKEQ. V lost 6 bases to trimming and J lost 4 bases, with 12 bases between them. The CDR3 is made up of 14 amino acids.

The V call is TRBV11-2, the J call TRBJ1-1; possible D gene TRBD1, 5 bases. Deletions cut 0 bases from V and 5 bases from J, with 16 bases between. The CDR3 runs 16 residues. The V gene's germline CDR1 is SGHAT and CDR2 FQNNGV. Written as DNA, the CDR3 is TGTGCCAGCAGCTTAGATCGGGAAGGGGAGGGGACTGAAGCTTTCTTT. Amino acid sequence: CASSLDREGEGTEAFF.

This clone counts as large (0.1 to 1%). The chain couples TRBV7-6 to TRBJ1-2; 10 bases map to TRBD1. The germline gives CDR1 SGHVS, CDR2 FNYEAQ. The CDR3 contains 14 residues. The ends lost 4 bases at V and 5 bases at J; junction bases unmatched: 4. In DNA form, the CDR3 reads TGTGCCAGCAGCTCGGGACAGGGGATTTATGGCTACACCTTC. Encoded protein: CASSSGQGIYGYTF.

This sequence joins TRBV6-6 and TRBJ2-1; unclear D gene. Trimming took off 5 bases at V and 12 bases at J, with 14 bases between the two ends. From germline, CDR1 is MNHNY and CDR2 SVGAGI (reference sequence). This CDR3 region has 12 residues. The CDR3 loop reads CASSRISSWQFF. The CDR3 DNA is TGTGCCAGCAGTCGTATCTCATCTTGGCAGTTCTTC.

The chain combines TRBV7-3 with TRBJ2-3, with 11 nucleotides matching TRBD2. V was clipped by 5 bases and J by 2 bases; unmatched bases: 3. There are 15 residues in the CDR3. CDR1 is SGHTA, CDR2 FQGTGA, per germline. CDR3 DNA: TGTGCCAGCAGCCCGGGACTAGCGGTCACAGATACGCAGTATTTT. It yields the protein CASSPGLAVTDTQYF.

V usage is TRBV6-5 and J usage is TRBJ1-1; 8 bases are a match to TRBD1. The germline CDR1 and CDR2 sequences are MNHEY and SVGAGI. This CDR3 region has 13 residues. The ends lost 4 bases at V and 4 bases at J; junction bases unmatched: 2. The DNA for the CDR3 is TGTGCCAGCAGTTTGCAGGGGGCCACTGAAGCTTTCTTT. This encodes CASSLQGATEAFF.

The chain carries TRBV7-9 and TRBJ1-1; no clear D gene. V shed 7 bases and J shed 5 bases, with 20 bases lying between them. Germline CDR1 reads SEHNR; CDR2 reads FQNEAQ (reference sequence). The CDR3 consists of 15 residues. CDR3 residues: CASTPSGRELTEAFF. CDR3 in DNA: TGTGCCAGCACCCCCTCCGGGCGAGAGTTAACTGAAGCTTTCTTT.